This is a list of T cell receptor beta chains from one sample in a study of cytomegalovirus exposure and HLA in healthy donors. The assay was immunoSEQ multiplex PCR, and TCRdb's table has in-frame clones only and misses some. The listing records 35,000 to 50,000 clones. Sequences were obtained from PBMCs. The origin of the receptors is a woman aged 30 to 39 in good health and CMV-seropositive. Both conserved end residues are part of each CDR3. Fields, in order: J gene, D gene, V gene, CDR3 protein. The D gene is left open where the match is weak.

j_gene: TRBJ1-2
d_gene: TRBD1
v_gene: TRBV11-3
CDR3aa: CASSNNRGNYGYTF

j_gene: TRBJ2-3
d_gene: .
v_gene: TRBV6-9
CDR3aa: CASSSSGTYSTDTQYF

j_gene: TRBJ2-5
d_gene: .
v_gene: TRBV11-2
CDR3aa: CASSRGSQETQYF

j_gene: TRBJ2-7
d_gene: TRBD1
v_gene: TRBV2
CDR3aa: CASSDPGTGRYEQYF

j_gene: TRBJ1-2
d_gene: TRBD1
v_gene: TRBV2
CDR3aa: CASRNGQGNYGYTF

j_gene: TRBJ2-1
d_gene: .
v_gene: TRBV5-4
CDR3aa: CASSPPGGRGEQFF

j_gene: TRBJ1-3
d_gene: .
v_gene: TRBV19
CDR3aa: CASEDNPGNTIYF

j_gene: TRBJ2-1
d_gene: TRBD1
v_gene: TRBV5-1
CDR3aa: CASSSGTGRYNEQFF

j_gene: TRBJ2-2
d_gene: TRBD1
v_gene: TRBV30
CDR3aa: CAWDRGAQTGELFF

j_gene: TRBJ1-1
d_gene: .
v_gene: TRBV30
CDR3aa: CAWSAQQSAEAFF

j_gene: TRBJ1-1
d_gene: .
v_gene: TRBV30
CDR3aa: CAWSFLGGTEAFF

j_gene: TRBJ2-7
d_gene: .
v_gene: TRBV2
CDR3aa: CASRYSRLNYEQYF

j_gene: TRBJ2-3
d_gene: .
v_gene: TRBV5-1
CDR3aa: CASSLLYILRSDTQYF

j_gene: TRBJ1-1
d_gene: .
v_gene: TRBV20-1
CDR3aa: CSASSDTEAFF

j_gene: TRBJ1-2
d_gene: TRBD1
v_gene: TRBV30
CDR3aa: CAWNADRGVLGYTF

j_gene: TRBJ1-4
d_gene: .
v_gene: TRBV15
CDR3aa: CATSRDRKGLQEKLFF

j_gene: TRBJ2-5
d_gene: TRBD2
v_gene: TRBV29-1
CDR3aa: CSVVDSGETQYF

j_gene: TRBJ1-5
d_gene: TRBD1
v_gene: TRBV2
CDR3aa: CASSGEGTGTGPFGGPQHF

j_gene: TRBJ1-5
d_gene: .
v_gene: TRBV19
CDR3aa: CASTPVGVQPQHF

j_gene: TRBJ2-7
d_gene: TRBD1
v_gene: TRBV6-5
CDR3aa: CASSRDREVHEQYF

j_gene: TRBJ1-5
d_gene: .
v_gene: TRBV13
CDR3aa: CASSLSRGSGNQPQHF

j_gene: TRBJ1-2
d_gene: TRBD1
v_gene: TRBV5-4
CDR3aa: CASSLQKQGGGYTF

j_gene: TRBJ2-1
d_gene: .
v_gene: TRBV9
CDR3aa: CASSLFRAGYNEQFF

j_gene: TRBJ1-1
d_gene: TRBD1
v_gene: TRBV27
CDR3aa: CASIRGYRGNTEAFF

j_gene: TRBJ1-1
d_gene: TRBD1
v_gene: TRBV7-9
CDR3aa: CASAKDRGSNTEAFF

j_gene: TRBJ1-2
d_gene: TRBD1
v_gene: TRBV4-1
CDR3aa: CASSTDRIGYTF

j_gene: TRBJ1-2
d_gene: .
v_gene: TRBV5-5
CDR3aa: CASSSQEDYGYTF

j_gene: TRBJ2-1
d_gene: TRBD2
v_gene: TRBV5-4
CDR3aa: CASSFRTSGQDEQFF

j_gene: TRBJ2-5
d_gene: TRBD2
v_gene: TRBV5-6
CDR3aa: CASSRTELAGIETQYF

j_gene: TRBJ2-2
d_gene: .
v_gene: TRBV6-6
CDR3aa: CASMEGWGRHTGELFF

j_gene: TRBJ1-5
d_gene: TRBD1
v_gene: TRBV19
CDR3aa: CASSQGQGYQPQHF

j_gene: TRBJ2-5
d_gene: .
v_gene: TRBV28
CDR3aa: CASSNYEETQYF

j_gene: TRBJ2-7
d_gene: .
v_gene: TRBV28
CDR3aa: CASSAGAAYEQYF

j_gene: TRBJ1-2
d_gene: .
v_gene: TRBV29-1
CDR3aa: CSVGPVENYGYTF

j_gene: TRBJ1-2
d_gene: TRBD1
v_gene: TRBV18
CDR3aa: CASSPPGTGQGLDPVYGYTF

j_gene: TRBJ2-1
d_gene: TRBD2
v_gene: TRBV19
CDR3aa: CASSMDASGGLNEQFF

j_gene: TRBJ2-2
d_gene: TRBD1
v_gene: TRBV4-1
CDR3aa: CASSQGLAQGMTGELFF

j_gene: TRBJ1-3
d_gene: .
v_gene: TRBV10-3
CDR3aa: CAIMGPVSRRGSGNTIYF

j_gene: TRBJ2-7
d_gene: .
v_gene: TRBV10-3
CDR3aa: CAISESGTPYEQYF

j_gene: TRBJ1-5
d_gene: .
v_gene: TRBV12-5
CDR3aa: CASGVGVQPQHF